The 6 T cell receptor beta chains listed next were all sequenced from one sample in a study of CD8 T cells in Susac syndrome. Random-hexamer reverse transcription was applied to about 0.5 to 1 ug RNA. TCRdb recomputed calls from the immunoSEQ multiplex PCR reads with MiXCR, one row per CDR3 protein. The data contain about 140,000 distinct CDR3 sequences, nearly 97% of them singletons. The sample taken for sequencing was CD4+ T cells from PBMCs. The receptors were sampled from a human donor with Susac syndrome.

The J gene is TRBJ1-1, the V gene TRBV18; 8 nucleotides match TRBD1. Germline-derived CDR1 and CDR2 are KGHSH and LQKENI. The trim removed 2 bases at V and 8 bases at J, leaving 7 bases unmatched. The CDR3 is made up of 14 amino acids. This chain's CDR3 is CASSPYQDRAEAFF. Written as DNA, the CDR3 is TGTGCCAGCTCACCATACCAGGACAGGGCCGAAGCTTTCTTT.

The gene calls are TRBV21-1 and TRBJ2-7; the D segment call TRBD2 is taken from the table without a DNA check. TRBV21-1 counts as a pseudogene. CDR3 size: 17 residues. The CDR3 DNA follows: TGTGCCAGCAGCGAAAAAAGGCCTAGCGGGGTCCTCGGCGAGCAGTACTTC. This codes for CASSEKRPSGVLGEQYF.

The chain has TRBV4-2 and TRBJ1-5, with unresolved D. Trimming cost V 1 base and J 0 bases, with 13 bases left between them. CDR1 and CDR2 (germline): LGHNA, YNFKEQ. The CDR3 length is 17 residues. The DNA for the CDR3 is TGTGCCAGCAGCCAAGGGGAGGGATCAATTAGCAATCAGCCCCAGCATTTT. It codes for CASSQGEGSISNQPQHF.

This rearrangement joins TRBV28 to TRBJ2-1, with D unresolved. With 8 bases removed from V and 9 bases from J, the gap between germline ends came to 14 bases. Germline lookup yields CDR1 MDHEN and CDR2 SYDVKM. This CDR3 is 12 amino acids long. CDR3 region: CASGLGTSEQFF. Written as DNA, the CDR3 is TGTGCCAGCGGCCTGGGTACCTCTGAGCAGTTCTTC.

The chain employs TRBV4-2 and TRBJ1-4; no firm D call. The CDR3 has 18 amino acids. Trimming left V 1 base short and J 6 bases short, with 21 bases between. Per germline, CDR1 LGHNA and CDR2 YNFKEQ. The CDR3 DNA sequence: TGTGCCAGCAGCCAAGGGGCTAGACTGGCAGAGGGCCATGAAAAACTGTTTTTT. This gives the protein CASSQGARLAEGHEKLFF.

The chain carries TRBV3-1 and TRBJ1-1; 9 nucleotides match TRBD1. There are 13 residues in the CDR3. V lost 2 bases and J lost 6; bases outside the gene matches: 1. Per the germline V gene, CDR1 is LGHDT and CDR2 is YNNKEL (reference sequence). CDR3 sequence (DNA): TGTGCCAGCAGCCAATACAGGGGGCCTGAAGCTTTCTTT. The encoded protein is CASSQYRGPEAFF. The complete variable domain, with remaining parts taken from reference TRBV3-1 and TRBJ1-1, reads DTAVSQTPKYLVTQMGNDKSIKCEQNLGHDTMYWYKQDSKKFLKIMFSYNNKELIINETVPNRFSPKSPDKAHLNLHINSLELGDSAVYFCASSQYRGPEAFFGQGTRLTVV.